This T cell receptor beta chain was captured in a study of T cells in Graves' hyperthyroidism and ophthalmopathy. V dropped 4 bases and J dropped 7 bases, with 11 bases sitting between them. The length of the CDR3 is 14 residues. PBMCs were collected from an approximately 9.4 ml volume of fresh peripheral blood. Regions amplified from RNA transcripts were the TCR beta CDR3 regions. An initial round of RT-PCR targeting the TCR CDR3 relied on the HTBI primer set. TCRdb re-derived calls from the multiplex PCR reads in MiXCR, one entry per CDR3 protein. The top ten hold roughly 14% of the sample, which has 550,000 to 650,000 distinct CDR3 sequences, around 15% seen once. The study, taken as a whole, reports: In blood, most of the thyroid clonotypes expanded above 0.001 were also present.

At least ten counts were recorded for this clonotype. As yet, its antigen is unknown. This TCR was recovered from a woman aged 40 to 49 with Graves' hyperthyroidism. The chain joins TRBV12-3 or TRBV12-4 to TRBJ1-6; D ambiguous. The sequencing sample was made of blood. CDR3 in amino acids: CASSSSGSNSPLHF. In DNA form, the CDR3 reads TGTGCCAGCAGTTCGTCGGGGTCCAATTCACCCCTCCACTTT.